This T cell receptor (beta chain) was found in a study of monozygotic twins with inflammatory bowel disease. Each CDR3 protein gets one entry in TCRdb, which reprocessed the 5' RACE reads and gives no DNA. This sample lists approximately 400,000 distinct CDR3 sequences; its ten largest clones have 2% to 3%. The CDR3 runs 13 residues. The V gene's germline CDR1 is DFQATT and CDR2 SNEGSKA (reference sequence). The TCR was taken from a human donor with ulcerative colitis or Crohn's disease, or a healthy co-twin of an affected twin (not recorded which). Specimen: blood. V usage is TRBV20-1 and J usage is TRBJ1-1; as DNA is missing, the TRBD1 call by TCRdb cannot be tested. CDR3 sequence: CSAPRGFNTEAFF.